This is a list of T cell receptor beta chains from one sample in a study of identifying expanded T cells in peripheral blood. Measured with immunoSEQ multiplex PCR; TCRdb has only the in-frame clones, and not every one. The sample holds 60,000 to 65,000 clones, around 81% seen once. The sample comprised blood. These receptors originate from a person aged 18 to 75 in good health. The CDR3 runs from the conserved cysteine through the conserved F or W. The order of the fields is J gene, D gene, V gene, clone size, CDR3 protein, CDR3 DNA. D genes are given only for firm matches. Clone size is stated in some rows and not others, as once, few, many or a class when expanded.

J: TRBJ2-3; D: NA; V: TRBV5-6; size: NA; CDR3: CASSLQSGGPTDTQYF; DNA: TGTGCCAGCAGCCTTCAGTCGGGGGGCCCCACAGATACGCAGTATTTT
J: TRBJ2-6; D: TRBD1; V: TRBV11-3; size: NA; CDR3: CASSSTGTGSGANVLTF; DNA: TGTGCCAGCAGCTCGACCGGGACAGGGTCTGGGGCCAACGTCCTGACTTTC
J: TRBJ2-3; D: TRBD2; V: TRBV2; size: NA; CDR3: CASRLPGLAAKGDTQYF; DNA: TGTGCCAGCAGACTTCCGGGACTAGCGGCAAAGGGGGATACGCAGTATTTT
J: TRBJ1-1; D: NA; V: TRBV5-8; size: NA; CDR3: CASSLGTMNTEAFF; DNA: TGTGCCAGCAGCTTGGGCACGATGAACACTGAAGCTTTCTTT
J: TRBJ2-7; D: TRBD1; V: TRBV29-1; size: NA; CDR3: CSVESRQGDYEQYF; DNA: TGCAGCGTTGAAAGTCGACAGGGTGATTACGAGCAGTACTTC
J: TRBJ1-1; D: NA; V: TRBV10-2; size: NA; CDR3: CASSETIEAFF; DNA: TGCGCCAGCAGTGAGACAATTGAAGCTTTCTTT
J: TRBJ2-5; D: TRBD2; V: TRBV6-1; size: NA; CDR3: CASSERRGGSGETQYF; DNA: TGTGCCAGCAGTGAACGGCGGGGGGGTAGTGGGGAGACCCAGTACTTC
J: TRBJ2-7; D: TRBD2; V: TRBV29-1; size: NA; CDR3: CSARLAGVYTHEQYF; DNA: TGCAGCGCTAGACTAGCGGGAGTATATACCCACGAGCAGTACTTC
J: TRBJ1-2; D: NA; V: TRBV5-3; size: NA; CDR3: CARSGPGHGNGYTF; DNA: TGTGCCAGAAGCGGGCCGGGACACGGGAATGGCTACACCTTC
J: TRBJ2-3; D: NA; V: TRBV7-9; size: NA; CDR3: CASSLRAGGYTQYF; DNA: TGTGCCAGCAGCCTTAGGGCCGGCGGGTATACGCAGTATTTT
J: TRBJ2-5; D: NA; V: TRBV6-5; size: NA; CDR3: CASSSPGRARENQYF; DNA: TGTGCCAGCAGTTCCCCCGGAAGGGCCCGGGAGAACCAGTACTTC
J: TRBJ2-3; D: TRBD2; V: TRBV7-2; size: NA; CDR3: CASSPGAAGGLDTQYF; DNA: TGTGCCAGCAGCCCTGGAGCAGCGGGGGGTCTAGATACGCAGTATTTT
J: TRBJ2-6; D: NA; V: TRBV10-1; size: NA; CDR3: CASYEGRLSGANVLTF; DNA: TGCGCCAGTTACGAGGGCCGACTCTCTGGGGCCAACGTCCTGACTTTC
J: TRBJ2-3; D: NA; V: TRBV5-3; size: NA; CDR3: CARSLDTRREGGGTDTQYF; DNA: TGTGCCAGAAGCTTGGATACGCGGCGGGAAGGAGGTGGTACAGATACGCAGTATTTT
J: TRBJ2-1; D: NA; V: TRBV27; size: NA; CDR3: CASSPRPGSNEQFF; DNA: TGTGCCAGCAGTCCAAGGCCAGGGAGCAATGAGCAGTTCTTC
J: TRBJ2-7; D: TRBD1; V: TRBV6-5; size: NA; CDR3: CASSYGSGTGRYEQYF; DNA: TGTGCCAGCAGTTATGGATCCGGGACAGGGAGGTACGAGCAGTACTTC
J: TRBJ1-2; D: NA; V: TRBV5-6; size: NA; CDR3: CASSFPGQPYYGYTF; DNA: TGTGCCAGCAGCTTTCCGGGACAACCTTACTATGGCTACACCTTC
J: TRBJ1-2; D: NA; V: TRBV7-9; size: NA; CDR3: CASSLAPTGLGYGYTF; DNA: TGTGCCAGCAGCTTAGCGCCCACAGGGCTTGGCTATGGCTACACCTTC
J: TRBJ2-3; D: TRBD2; V: TRBV5-1; size: NA; CDR3: CASSLEAGGTDTQYF; DNA: TGCGCCAGCAGCTTGGAAGCGGGGGGCACAGATACGCAGTATTTT
J: TRBJ2-5; D: NA; V: TRBV5-8; size: NA; CDR3: CASSSLETQYF; DNA: TGTGCCAGCAGCTCCCTGGAGACCCAGTACTTC
J: TRBJ2-5; D: TRBD1; V: TRBV28; size: few; CDR3: CASSSPGTGGQETQYF; DNA: TGTGCCAGCAGTTCCCCGGGGACAGGCGGGCAAGAGACCCAGTACTTC
J: TRBJ2-7; D: NA; V: TRBV6-5; size: NA; CDR3: CASRSVTGSYEQYF; DNA: TGTGCCAGCAGGTCCGTAACGGGGTCCTACGAGCAGTACTTC
J: TRBJ1-1; D: NA; V: TRBV11-2; size: NA; CDR3: CASSHTTENTEAFF; DNA: TGTGCCAGCAGCCATACGACTGAGAACACTGAAGCTTTCTTT
J: TRBJ1-1; D: NA; V: TRBV6-1; size: NA; CDR3: CASRGGVGTEAFF; DNA: TGTGCCAGCAGGGGGGGTGTGGGAACTGAAGCTTTCTTT
J: TRBJ2-7; D: TRBD1; V: TRBV15; size: once; CDR3: CATSRHPGQGGSDEQYF; DNA: TGTGCCACCAGCAGACATCCAGGACAGGGGGGCAGCGACGAGCAGTACTTC
J: TRBJ1-2; D: NA; V: TRBV5-4; size: many; CDR3: CASSMEQGANYGYTF; DNA: TGTGCCAGCAGTATGGAACAGGGAGCTAACTATGGCTACACCTTC
J: TRBJ2-5; D: TRBD1; V: TRBV2; size: NA; CDR3: CASSRDRGQETQYF; DNA: TGTGCCAGCAGTCGGGACAGGGGACAAGAGACCCAGTACTTC
J: TRBJ1-2; D: NA; V: TRBV5-5; size: many; CDR3: CASSQDLNYGYTF; DNA: TGTGCCAGCAGCCAGGACCTTAACTATGGCTACACCTTC
J: TRBJ1-6; D: TRBD1; V: TRBV30; size: once; CDR3: CAWSRDSLSYNSPLHF; DNA: TGTGCCTGGAGTCGGGACAGCCTATCTTATAATTCACCCCTCCACTTT
J: TRBJ2-1; D: TRBD1; V: TRBV18; size: NA; CDR3: CASSQGTGAGEQFF; DNA: TGTGCCAGCTCCCAGGGGACAGGGGCTGGGGAGCAGTTCTTC
J: TRBJ2-7; D: NA; V: TRBV5-8; size: NA; CDR3: CASSPRQGSYEQYF; DNA: TGTGCCAGCAGCCCACGCCAGGGATCCTACGAGCAGTACTTC
J: TRBJ1-1; D: TRBD1; V: TRBV11-3; size: NA; CDR3: CASSLGDRNTEAFF; DNA: TGTGCCAGCAGCTTAGGGGACAGGAACACTGAAGCTTTCTTT
J: TRBJ2-1; D: TRBD2; V: TRBV7-9; size: NA; CDR3: CASSFGLAGNEQFF; DNA: TGTGCCAGCAGCTTTGGACTAGCGGGCAATGAGCAGTTCTTC
J: TRBJ1-1; D: TRBD1; V: TRBV9; size: NA; CDR3: CASSPGQGNTEAFF; DNA: TGTGCCAGCAGCCCGGGACAGGGGAACACTGAAGCTTTCTTT
J: TRBJ2-7; D: NA; V: TRBV5-4; size: NA; CDR3: CASSLNPYEQYF; DNA: TGTGCCAGCAGCTTGAATCCCTACGAGCAGTACTTC
J: TRBJ2-1; D: TRBD2; V: TRBV7-2; size: NA; CDR3: CASSLTSGIYNEQFF; DNA: TGTGCCAGCAGCTTGACTAGCGGGATCTACAATGAGCAGTTCTTC
J: TRBJ2-2; D: NA; V: TRBV30; size: NA; CDR3: CAWSVRVGGELFF; DNA: TGTGCCTGGAGTGTACGCGTGGGTGGGGAGCTGTTTTTT
J: TRBJ2-5; D: NA; V: TRBV5-4; size: NA; CDR3: CASSSHRAQETQYF; DNA: TGTGCCAGCAGCTCCCACCGGGCACAAGAGACCCAGTACTTC
J: TRBJ2-5; D: TRBD2; V: TRBV5-1; size: NA; CDR3: CASSFGSSGPQETQYF; DNA: TGCGCCAGCAGCTTTGGGTCTAGCGGGCCTCAAGAGACCCAGTACTTC
J: TRBJ2-5; D: NA; V: TRBV19; size: NA; CDR3: CASSRGGETQYF; DNA: TGTGCCAGTAGCAGGGGAGGAGAGACCCAGTACTTC